A single sample is the source of the 32 T cell receptor beta chains below, sequenced in a study of beta chain features in type 1 diabetes. Of the isolated RNA, all was reverse transcribed, and so the sequenced material was expressed TCRB transcripts. Assay used: immunoSEQ multiplex PCR; TCRdb lists only in-frame clones, some missing. The sample consists of about 320,000 clones, 14% of them appearing once. The sequenced sample was central memory CD4+ T cells from blood. The receptor set was obtained from a man younger than 40 in good health.

The V call is TRBV6-5, the J call TRBJ2-2; possible D gene TRBD1, 6 bases. Germline values: CDR1 MNHEY, CDR2 SVGAGI. This CDR3 has 14 amino acids. V was shortened by 6 bases and J by 5 bases, with 13 bases between the two germline ends. CDR3 in amino acids: CASRREDRTGELFF. CDR3 in DNA: TGTGCCAGCAGAAGGGAAGACAGGACCGGGGAGCTGTTTTTT.

In this sample, this clone turned up many times. V usage is TRBV10-3 and J usage is TRBJ2-6; no firm D call. V was trimmed by 3 bases and J by 1 base, leaving 10 bases between them. Germline CDR1 reads ENHRY; CDR2 reads SYGVKD. The CDR3 length is 16 residues. Written as DNA, the CDR3 is TGTGCCATCAGTGATCCCGTTGAGTCTGGGGCCAACGTCCTGACTTTC. Translated, it gives CAISDPVESGANVLTF.

The gene calls are TRBV4-1 and TRBJ2-5, with D perhaps TRBD1 (7 bases). Trimming shortened V by 1 base and J by 1 base, and 16 bases separated the two germline ends. Germline V gene lookup returns CDR1 MGHRA and CDR2 YSYEKL. CDR3 size: 17 residues. The CDR3 region is CASSQGPGDSFQETQYF. CDR3 in DNA: TGCGCCAGCAGCCAAGGCCCGGGGGACAGTTTCCAAGAGACCCAGTACTTC.

As concerns this clone: The same CDR3 also results from other DNA sequences found in this sample. The chain is built from TRBV5-1 and TRBJ1-2; D is uncertain. V lost 0 bases and J 2 bases, leaving 8 bases between the germline ends. The CDR3 sequence is 14 residues long. Germline V gene data show CDR1 as SGHRS and CDR2 as YFSETQ. The CDR3 sequence is CASSLGQKNYGYTF. CDR3 in DNA: TGCGCCAGCAGCTTGGGACAAAAAAACTATGGCTACACCTTC.

This clone has a count of ten or more. The genes are TRBV10-3 and TRBJ2-3; D may match TRBD1 or TRBD2 (5 bases each). V was cut by 6 bases and J by 4 bases, with 14 bases left in between. Germline loops: CDR1 ENHRY, CDR2 SYGVKD. The CDR3 runs to 14 residues. The CDR3 coding sequence is TGTGCCATCAGCTCGCGGATGGGGGCAGATACGCAGTATTTT. Translated: CAISSRMGADTQYF.

This chain joins TRBV30 and TRBJ1-6; no clear D gene. The germline V gene encodes CDR1 GTSNPN and CDR2 SVGIG (reference sequence). CDR3 size: 12 residues. Trimming took 2 bases from V and 9 from J, leaving 8 bases between them. The CDR3 region has the DNA TGTGCCTGGAGTTCCTCCCTTTCACCCCTCCACTTT. This codes for CAWSSSLSPLHF.

This clone was seen only a few times. V usage is TRBV10-3 and J usage is TRBJ2-3; TRBD1 matches 7 bases. Germline loops: CDR1 ENHRY, CDR2 SYGVKD. V shed 11 bases, J shed 5 bases, and the junction held 13 bases outside the gene matches. The CDR3 contains 14 residues. The CDR3 nucleotides are TGTGCCCACGCTCCGGGACAGTATTTAGATACGCAGTATTTT. It specifies CAHAPGQYLDTQYF.

The chain uses TRBV5-6 and TRBJ2-5; perhaps TRBD2 as D (6 bases). Germline V CDR1 and CDR2: SGHDT, YYEEEE. The CDR3 runs 14 residues. Between the trimmed V and J ends, which lost 5 bases and 2 bases, there was a span of 13 bases. Here the CDR3 DNA reads TGTGCCAGCAGATCCACTAGCAGTCAAGAGACCCAGTACTTC. Amino acid sequence: CASRSTSSQETQYF.

Only a few counts were recorded for this clone. The rearrangement links TRBV15 to TRBJ2-5; the D gene is possibly TRBD2 (6 bases). Germline V gene data show CDR1 as LNHNV and CDR2 as YYDKDF (reference sequence). CDR3 length equals 12 residues. V was pared by 4 bases and J by 7 bases, with 10 bases between. CDR3 nucleotides: TGTGCCACCAGCATCCGACTAGGGACCCAGTACTTC. It yields the protein CATSIRLGTQYF.

This chain connects TRBV4-1 to TRBJ1-1; D is perhaps TRBD1 (5 bases). The CDR3 is 16 amino acids. Germline V CDR1 and CDR2: MGHRA, YSYEKL. Trimming left V 0 bases short and J 4 bases short, with 15 bases between. In nucleotides, the CDR3 is TGCGCCAGCAGCCAAGATGTAAGGGCGGGGGGCACTGAAGCTTTCTTT. Translation: CASSQDVRAGGTEAFF.

This clone was counted many times. V usage is TRBV19 and J usage is TRBJ1-2; TRBD1 is a possible D gene (5 bases). The germline V gene encodes CDR1 LNHDA and CDR2 SQIVND (reference sequence). There are 13 residues in the CDR3. With 3 bases removed from V and 6 bases from J, the gap between germline ends came to 11 bases. The CDR3 protein is CASSITRVDGYTF. CDR3 DNA sequence: TGTGCCAGTAGTATTACCAGGGTTGATGGCTACACCTTC.

This chain links TRBV7-3 with TRBJ2-1; D ambiguous. The CDR3 covers 14 residues. V shed 3 bases and J shed 8 bases, with 14 bases lying between them. Germline CDR1 SGHTA, CDR2 FQGTGA. CDR3 sequence (DNA): TGTGCCAGCAGCTTTAGCCGGAGTGGAGATGAGCAGTTCTTC. Amino acids: CASSFSRSGDEQFF.

This clone was counted at least ten times. The V gene is TRBV6-5, the J gene TRBJ2-1, with 11 bases that match TRBD2. This CDR3 has 15 amino acids. Germline CDR1 and CDR2: MNHEY and SVGAGI. Losses at the gene ends were 2 bases for V and 4 bases for J; bases not matched to a gene: 1. CDR3 coding DNA: TGTGCCAGCAGTTACACTAGCGGGAGATACAATGAGCAGTTCTTC. Translated: CASSYTSGRYNEQFF.

This clone has only a few counts. V is TRBV7-9 and J is TRBJ2-5; TRBD1 aligns across 10 bases. The junction had 3 bases not matched to a gene; V was cut back by 3 bases and J by 5 bases. CDR3 size: 14 residues. The germline CDR1 and CDR2 sequences are SEHNR and FQNEAQ (reference sequence). The CDR3 bases are TGTGCCAGCAGCTTGGGACAGGGGATTGAGACCCAGTACTTC. Residues: CASSLGQGIETQYF.

This clone was observed a few times. The genes are TRBV5-6 and TRBJ1-1; D is uncertain. Germline V gene sequence: CDR1 SGHDT, CDR2 YYEEEE. The V end was cut by 3 bases, the J end by 1 base, with 10 bases between. The CDR3 runs to 14 residues. CDR3 amino acids: CASSWGSANTEAFF. Here the CDR3 DNA reads TGTGCCAGCAGCTGGGGATCGGCGAACACTGAAGCTTTCTTT.

The V call is TRBV11-2, the J call TRBJ1-1; 12 bases are a match to TRBD1. CDR1 is SGHAT and CDR2 is FQNNGV in the germline V gene. J lost 8 bases, V lost 3 bases, and 7 bases had no gene match. The CDR3 sequence is 15 residues long. The CDR3 DNA follows: TGTGCCAGCAGCTTTTCCGGGACAGGGGGCGCGGAAGCTTTCTTT. This gives the protein CASSFSGTGGAEAFF.

A word on this clone: A much more abundant neighbour one base away suggests this may be a read error. The chain employs TRBV6-1 and TRBJ2-1; D unclear. V was clipped by 10 bases and J by 0 bases, with 4 bases between them. Germline V gene lookup returns CDR1 MNHNS and CDR2 SASEGT. This CDR3 spans 11 amino acids. In nucleotides, the CDR3 is TGTGCCACCAGCTCCTACAATGAGCAGTTCTTC. This gives the protein CATSSYNEQFF.

A few counts support this clone. The CDR3 reads CASSLEGRGGNEQFF. CDR3 coding DNA: TGTGCCAGCAGCTTAGAGGGGCGGGGGGGCAATGAGCAGTTCTTC. The V gene is TRBV11-2, the J gene TRBJ2-1, with 9 nucleotides matching TRBD2. This CDR3 is built from 15 residues. Germline V gives CDR1 SGHAT, CDR2 FQNNGV. V lost 0 bases and J lost 6; bases outside the gene matches: 3.

This clone was observed a handful of times. The chain is built from TRBV7-2 and TRBJ2-1; TRBD2 matches at 9 bases. The germline V gene encodes CDR1 SGHTA and CDR2 FQGNSA. The CDR3 runs to 16 residues. Trimming took 1 base from V and 3 from J; bases not matched to a gene: 4. CDR3 in DNA: TGTGCCAGCAGCTTAGGGAGCGGGGGGTACTACAATGAGCAGTTCTTC. This gives the protein CASSLGSGGYYNEQFF.

This clone occurred a few times. The chain joins TRBV6-5 to TRBJ2-5; D is unclear. CDR1 is MNHEY, CDR2 SVGAGI, per germline. V lost 5 bases and J lost 4, with 8 bases in between. The CDR3 extends over 12 amino acids. CDR3 sequence (DNA): TGTGCCAGCAGTGGTTTAGGAGAGACCCAGTACTTC. This codes for CASSGLGETQYF.

This clone was counted a few times. This chain joins TRBV4-2 and TRBJ2-1; tentatively, D is TRBD2 (5 bases). Trimming left V 4 bases short and J 0 bases short, with 13 bases between. Germline assignment: CDR1 LGHNA and CDR2 YNFKEQ. The CDR3 runs 16 residues. The CDR3 loop reads CASSPLLVSSYNEQFF. The CDR3 coding sequence is TGTGCCAGCAGCCCACTACTAGTGAGCTCCTACAATGAGCAGTTCTTC.

V gene TRBV9 combines with J gene TRBJ2-1; TRBD2 aligns across 8 bases. Germline CDR1 SGDLS, CDR2 YYNGEE. The junction had 9 bases not matched to a gene; V was cut back by 0 bases and J by 7 bases. The CDR3 is made up of 16 amino acids. DNA of the CDR3: TGTGCCAGCAGCGTAGCCGGGACTAGTGGGGTTAATGAGCAGTTCTTC. Protein sequence: CASSVAGTSGVNEQFF.

The genes are TRBV9 and TRBJ1-1; 7 bases line up with TRBD1. The CDR3 covers 16 residues. V lost 4 bases to trimming and J lost 0 bases; unmatched junction nucleotides: 9. CDR1 and CDR2 (germline): SGDLS, YYNGEE. CDR3 in amino acids: CASSRITGQLNTEAFF. CDR3 sequence (DNA): TGTGCCAGCAGCCGTATTACGGGACAGTTGAACACTGAAGCTTTCTTT.

This clone has more than one count but fewer than ten. V and J are TRBV5-5 and TRBJ2-1; 8 positions agree with TRBD1. Germline V gene sequence: CDR1 SGHKS, CDR2 YYEKEE (reference sequence). Trimming took 4 bases from V and 0 from J; bases not matched to a gene: 3. This CDR3 has 15 amino acids. CDR3 bases: TGTGCCAGCAGCGACACAGGGGGCTCCTACAATGAGCAGTTCTTC. Protein: CASSDTGGSYNEQFF.

This clone was observed at least ten times. The chain links TRBV18 to TRBJ2-5; D not certain. V was shortened by 3 bases and J by 4 bases, with 9 bases between the two germline ends. Germline V gene sequence: CDR1 KGHSH, CDR2 LQKENI. The CDR3 has 13 residues. CDR3 coding DNA: TGTGCCAGCTCACCGAATCGTGCAGAGACCCAGTACTTC. Protein: CASSPNRAETQYF.

The chain is built from TRBV27 and TRBJ2-3, with 9 positions matching TRBD2. The CDR3 contains 15 residues. CDR1 and CDR2 (germline): MNHEY, SMNVEV (reference sequence). After removal of 8 bases from V and 4 bases from J, the junction contained 10 bases not matched to a gene. The CDR3 sequence is CASGVAGAEADTQYF. The DNA of the CDR3 is TGTGCCAGCGGGGTAGCGGGAGCAGAGGCAGATACGCAGTATTTT.

This rearrangement joins TRBV9 to TRBJ2-7; D remains ambiguous. Trimming cost V 4 bases and J 12 bases, with 17 bases left between them. This CDR3 has 12 amino acids. Germline-derived CDR1 and CDR2 are SGDLS and YYNGEE. The CDR3 region has the DNA TGTGCCAGCAGCCAGATACAGAGCTTACGGTACTTC. It yields the protein CASSQIQSLRYF.

The chain joins TRBV5-6 to TRBJ2-2, with D unresolved. V dropped 4 bases and J dropped 4 bases, with 17 bases sitting between them. The CDR3 is made up of 16 amino acids. The germline V gene has CDR1 SGHDT and CDR2 YYEEEE. The CDR3 loop is CASSPAGAAATGELFF. The CDR3, as DNA: TGTGCCAGCAGCCCGGCAGGCGCTGCCGCCACCGGGGAGCTGTTTTTT.

This clone was found many times. Other DNA sequences in the sample encode the same CDR3. The rearrangement links TRBV5-1 to TRBJ2-1; 9 bases map to TRBD2. This CDR3 contains 14 residues. Unmatched junction bases numbered 5, after V lost 3 bases and J lost 7 bases. Per germline, CDR1 SGHRS and CDR2 YFSETQ. CDR3 sequence (DNA): TGCGCCAGCAGCTCCGGGACTAGCCGTAATGAGCAGTTCTTC. Translated, it gives CASSSGTSRNEQFF.

This clone was counted once. The chain recombines TRBV18 with TRBJ2-2; the D gene is possibly TRBD2 (5 bases). Germline values: CDR1 KGHSH, CDR2 LQKENI. The CDR3 totals 17 residues. With 0 bases removed from V and 9 bases from J, the gap between germline ends came to 20 bases. CDR3 nucleotide sequence: TGTGCCAGCTCACCACCGAGGAGGATGGTGAACTGGCGGGAGCTGTTTTTT. The encoded protein is CASSPPRRMVNWRELFF.

The chain employs TRBV6-5 and TRBJ2-5; a weak D match, TRBD2 (6 bases). Trimming removed 6 bases from V and 0 bases from J, with 11 bases in between. CDR3 length equals 14 residues. The germline gives CDR1 MNHEY, CDR2 SVGAGI. CDR3 DNA: TGTGCCAGCAGCTTCGCGGGGAACCAAGAGACCCAGTACTTC. It encodes CASSFAGNQETQYF.

This clone was detected a few times. V and J are TRBV6-5 and TRBJ2-1; 9 bases line up with TRBD1. The V gene end was trimmed by 7 bases and the J gene end by 9 bases; junction bases not matched to a gene: 10. Germline CDR1 MNHEY, CDR2 SVGAGI. The CDR3 is 14 residues long. CDR3 in amino acids: CASTQTGGDPEQFF. The CDR3 DNA sequence: TGTGCCAGCACCCAAACAGGGGGCGATCCTGAGCAGTTCTTC.